The 31 T cell receptor beta chains below were found in one sample sequenced in a study of CD8+ T cells in alopecia areata. Sequencing used cDNA as its template, made by extracting RNA and reverse transcribing it. Sequencing used immunoSEQ multiplex PCR; TCRdb keeps in-frame clones, though not all of them. The sample holds about 120,000 clones, 61% seen once. Treatment noted: oral pan-JAK inhibitor, 5-10 mg twice daily. The sample in question was CD4+ T cells sorted from blood, obtained at week 4, from a patient treated with tofacitinib. The receptors shown here come from a human donor with alopecia areata.

V usage is TRBV9 and J usage is TRBJ2-3; tentative D call: TRBD1 (6 bases). The CDR3 is 14 residues long. V was trimmed by 8 bases and J by 4 bases, leaving 17 bases between them. From germline, CDR1 is SGDLS and CDR2 YYNGEE. CDR3 nucleotide sequence: TGTGCCAGTTCACAGGGAATAGAGTCAGATACGCAGTATTTT. It specifies CASSQGIESDTQYF.

The V gene is TRBV14, the J gene TRBJ2-5; 10 bases map to TRBD1. In germline, CDR1 is SGHDN, CDR2 FVKESK. V shed 3 bases and J 6 bases; nucleotides not matched to a gene: 4. The CDR3 consists of 14 residues. CDR3 DNA sequence: TGTGCCAGCAGCCAGGACAGGGGGACAAAGACCCAGTACTTC. This codes for CASSQDRGTKTQYF. Variable domain in full (rest from reference TRBV14 and TRBJ2-5): EAGVTQFPSHSVIEKGQTVTLRCDPISGHDNLYWYRRVMGKEIKFLLHFVKESKQDESGMPNNRFLAERTGGTYSTLKVQPAELEDSGVYFCASSQDRGTKTQYFGPGTRLLVL.

This chain links TRBV28 with TRBJ2-5; D is unresolved. This CDR3 is built from 12 residues. V shed 3 bases and J shed 4 bases, with 6 bases lying between them. CDR1 is MDHEN, CDR2 SYDVKM, per germline. The CDR3 protein is CASSFPLETQYF. The CDR3, as DNA: TGTGCCAGCAGTTTTCCGTTAGAGACCCAGTACTTC.

The rearrangement joins TRBV7-9 to TRBJ2-7; possibly TRBD1 for D (6 bases). The V gene's germline CDR1 is SEHNR and CDR2 FQNEAQ (reference sequence). With 4 bases removed from V and 3 bases from J, the gap between germline ends came to 16 bases. The CDR3 has 15 amino acids. CDR3 protein: CASSSRLLQGYEQYF. CDR3 coding DNA: TGTGCCAGCAGCTCACGCCTCCTACAGGGCTACGAGCAGTACTTC.

The sample holds a few counts of this clone. The chain is built from TRBV27 and TRBJ1-6; 11 nucleotides align to TRBD1. The CDR3 sequence is 14 residues long. V was pared by 4 bases and J by 9 bases, with 2 bases of the junction left unmatched. Germline CDR1 reads MNHEY; CDR2 reads SMNVEV (reference sequence). The CDR3 sequence: CASSWTGGFSPLHF. Here the CDR3 DNA reads TGTGCCAGCAGTTGGACAGGGGGCTTTTCACCCCTCCACTTT.

The chain recombines TRBV29-1 with TRBJ1-2; D gene unclear. Germline V CDR1 and CDR2: SQVTM, ANQGSEA. The CDR3 is 12 residues long. The ends were cut back, 5 bases at V and 4 bases at J, with 11 bases in the middle. The CDR3 DNA sequence: TGCAGCGTTCAGGAGACGTCCTATGGCTACACCTTC. Translation gives CSVQETSYGYTF. Full variable domain (missing parts from reference TRBV29-1 and TRBJ1-2): SAVISQKPSRDICQRGTSLTIQCQVDSQVTMMFWYRQQPGQSLTLIATANQGSEATYESGFVIDKFPISRPNLTFSTLTVSNMSPEDSSIYLCSVQETSYGYTFGSGTRLTVV.

The rearrangement links TRBV7-7 to TRBJ2-2; D call uncertain. The V and J ends lost 2 bases and 5 bases respectively, with 9 bases between them. Germline assignment: CDR1 SSHAT and CDR2 FNYEAQ (reference sequence). There are 14 residues in the CDR3. Here the CDR3 DNA reads TGTGCCAGCAGCTTACTCAGCGAAACCGGGGAGCTGTTTTTT. Residues: CASSLLSETGELFF.

The chain links TRBV18 to TRBJ1-2; D perhaps matches TRBD1 (6 bases). V was shortened by 3 bases and J by 8 bases, with 13 bases between the two germline ends. The CDR3 runs to 13 residues. Germline V gives CDR1 KGHSH, CDR2 LQKENI. The CDR3 coding sequence is TGTGCCAGCTCACCCGACAGGAGTGGAGGCTACACCTTC. Translation gives CASSPDRSGGYTF.

The gene calls are TRBV30 and TRBJ2-1, with a possible D match to TRBD2 (5 bases). From germline, CDR1 is GTSNPN and CDR2 SVGIG (reference sequence). CDR3 length: 12 amino acids. V lost 3 bases to trimming and J lost 10 bases, with 13 bases between them. This CDR3 is CAWSHKRMEQFF. The CDR3 DNA sequence: TGTGCCTGGAGCCATAAGCGGATGGAGCAGTTCTTC.

The chain recombines TRBV6-6 with TRBJ2-5, with D unresolved. Trimming removed 7 bases at V and 5 bases at J, with 8 bases between. Germline V gives CDR1 MNHNY, CDR2 SVGAGI (reference sequence). The CDR3 consists of 11 residues. The CDR3 is CASMRSETQYF. The CDR3 DNA reads TGTGCCAGCATGAGGAGCGAGACCCAGTACTTC.

Details on this clone: At the DNA level, this CDR3 is encoded by other sequences in the same sample as well. The J gene is TRBJ2-2, the V gene TRBV7-2; D not certain. Germline V CDR1 and CDR2: SGHTA, FQGNSA. Trimming shortened V by 1 base and J by 1 base, and 4 bases separated the two germline ends. The CDR3 extends over 14 amino acids. This chain's CDR3 is CASSLGGNTGELFF. The CDR3 bases are TGTGCCAGCAGCTTAGGCGGGAACACCGGGGAGCTGTTTTTT.

A few counts support this clone. The rearrangement uses TRBV10-3 and TRBJ1-1; 8 positions agree with TRBD1. Germline V lookup: CDR1 ENHRY, CDR2 SYGVKD. CDR3 length equals 14 residues. The V and J ends lost 6 bases and 1 base, in that order; junction bases with no gene match: 4. The CDR3 DNA follows: TGTGCCATCAGGGACGGGACAGGGAACACTGAAGCTTTCTTT. It encodes CAIRDGTGNTEAFF.

This clone was recorded once. The chain joins TRBV28 to TRBJ1-5; the D gene is possibly TRBD1 (5 bases). V shed 3 bases and J shed 2 bases, with 11 bases lying between them. The CDR3 has 15 amino acids. Germline CDR1 MDHEN, CDR2 SYDVKM. The CDR3 bases are TGTGCCAGCAGTTTTAGATTAGGGGGCAATCAGCCCCAGCATTTT. This translates into CASSFRLGGNQPQHF. Full variable domain (rest looked up from reference TRBV28 and TRBJ1-5): DVKVTQSSRYLVKRTGEKVFLECVQDMDHENMFWYRQDPGLGLRLIYFSYDVKMKEKGDIPEGYSVSREKKERFSLILESASTNQTSMYLCASSFRLGGNQPQHFGDGTRLSIL.

V usage is TRBV14 and J usage is TRBJ2-1; 7 bases agree with TRBD2. The V gene end was trimmed by 2 bases and the J gene end by 9 bases; junction bases not matched to a gene: 7. CDR1 SGHDN and CDR2 FVKESK come from the germline V gene. The CDR3 has 14 amino acids. DNA for the CDR3: TGTGCCAGCAGCCAAATGACGGGAGGAATTGAGCAGTTCTTC. Its protein is CASSQMTGGIEQFF.

This chain connects TRBV29-1 to TRBJ1-2, with a possible D match to TRBD1 (5 bases). This CDR3 spans 13 amino acids. Trimming shortened V by 6 bases and J by 4 bases, and 15 bases separated the two germline ends. Per the germline V gene, CDR1 is SQVTM and CDR2 is ANQGSEA. The CDR3 loop is CSVAPTDLYGYTF. The DNA of the CDR3 is TGCAGCGTCGCACCGACAGACCTCTATGGCTACACCTTC.

This chain connects TRBV29-1 to TRBJ1-1; D may be TRBD1 (6 bases). V lost 6 bases and J lost 5, with 19 bases in between. This CDR3 has 14 amino acids. Germline loops: CDR1 SQVTM, CDR2 ANQGSEA. CDR3 DNA: TGCAGCGTCCGGGACACCTACCGAGGGACTGAAGCTTTCTTT. This sequence encodes CSVRDTYRGTEAFF.

The CDR3 spells CASSLQTDQETQYF. The DNA of the CDR3 is TGTGCCAGCAGCCTCCAGACAGACCAAGAGACCCAGTACTTC. This rearrangement joins TRBV11-2 to TRBJ2-5, with D perhaps matching TRBD1 (5 bases). This CDR3 has 14 residues. Germline CDR1 and CDR2: SGHAT and FQNNGV. The V gene lost 5 bases and the J gene lost 0 bases, with 10 bases spanning the gap.

J is TRBJ1-5 and V is TRBV7-2; D is ambiguous. The V end lost 1 base, the J end lost 6 bases, and 10 bases lay between the germline ends. CDR3 size: 14 residues. Looked up from germline, CDR1 is SGHTA and CDR2 is FQGNSA. The CDR3 protein is CASSLDRSSQPQHF. Written as DNA, the CDR3 is TGTGCCAGCAGCTTAGATAGGTCCTCTCAGCCCCAGCATTTT.

This chain joins TRBV29-1 and TRBJ1-1; D call uncertain. The V gene's germline CDR1 is SQVTM and CDR2 ANQGSEA. This CDR3 region has 13 residues. Trimming pared 4 bases from V and 0 bases from J, leaving 9 bases between. The CDR3 protein is CSVVSEMNTEAFF. CDR3 nucleotide sequence: TGCAGCGTTGTGTCGGAGATGAACACTGAAGCTTTCTTT.

The chain uses TRBV27 and TRBJ1-6; TRBD1 is a possible D gene (5 bases). V dropped 3 bases and J dropped 14 bases, with 11 bases sitting between them. The CDR3 is 12 amino acids. In germline, CDR1 is MNHEY, CDR2 SMNVEV (reference sequence). The CDR3: CASSFVGEALHF. CDR3 DNA sequence: TGTGCCAGCAGTTTTGTGGGGGAAGCCCTCCACTTT.

This clone was seen a single time. J is TRBJ1-1 and V is TRBV27; 7 bases align to TRBD1. Losses at the gene ends were 5 bases for V and 3 bases for J; bases not matched to a gene: 9. The length of the CDR3 is 15 residues. Germline lookup yields CDR1 MNHEY and CDR2 SMNVEV (reference sequence). The DNA for the CDR3 is TGTGCCAGCAGTCCGACAGGGAGGCTGTACACTGAAGCTTTCTTT. The encoded protein is CASSPTGRLYTEAFF.

V is TRBV4-3 and J is TRBJ1-6, with TRBD1 matching 11 bases. Germline CDR1 LGHNA, CDR2 YSLEER. V lost 2 bases and J lost 7; bases outside the gene matches: 4. This CDR3 has 16 residues. The DNA of the CDR3 is TGCGCCAGCAGCCAACGGACAGGGGGCGGGAATTCACCCCTCCACTTT. Translated: CASSQRTGGGNSPLHF.

On this clone itself: Other DNA sequences in this sample translate to the same CDR3. The CDR3 region is CASSPSLRDYGYTF. The CDR3 nucleotides are TGTGCCAGCTCACCTTCACTCCGGGACTATGGCTACACCTTC. This rearrangement joins TRBV18 to TRBJ1-2; D remains ambiguous. V lost 3 bases and J lost 3, with 11 bases in between. Looked up from germline, CDR1 is KGHSH and CDR2 is LQKENI. The CDR3 runs to 14 residues.

This chain connects TRBV11-2 to TRBJ2-2; D remains ambiguous. V was clipped by 2 bases and J by 2 bases, with 6 bases between them. Germline CDR1 and CDR2: SGHAT and FQNNGV. The CDR3 has 14 residues. In DNA form, the CDR3 reads TGTGCCAGCAGCTTACAGGTTAACACCGGGGAGCTGTTTTTT. It encodes CASSLQVNTGELFF.

This clone appeared a few times. The chain recombines TRBV27 with TRBJ1-2, with TRBD1 matching 8 bases. The germline CDR1 and CDR2 sequences are MNHEY and SMNVEV (reference sequence). V was pared by 7 bases and J by 2 bases, with 3 bases of the junction left unmatched. This CDR3 is 13 amino acids long. CDR3: CASKRQGNYGYTF. As DNA, the CDR3 is TGTGCCAGCAAGCGACAGGGGAACTATGGCTACACCTTC.

The sample holds many counts of this clone. V gene TRBV27 combines with J gene TRBJ2-7, with D unclear. Germline assignment: CDR1 MNHEY and CDR2 SMNVEV (reference sequence). The CDR3 length is 14 residues. The V and J ends lost 1 base and 5 bases respectively, with 12 bases between them. The CDR3 nucleotides are TGTGCCAGCAGTTTATACGGACCAGAGGACGAGCAGTACTTC. Amino acids: CASSLYGPEDEQYF.

This clone was recorded a few times. The chain couples TRBV7-2 to TRBJ2-7; a possible D gene is TRBD1 (5 bases). The germline V gene encodes CDR1 SGHTA and CDR2 FQGNSA. This CDR3 has 13 amino acids. V lost 3 bases and J lost 3, with 9 bases in between. The CDR3, as DNA: TGTGCCAGCAGCTTTCAGGGTGTCTACGAGCAGTACTTC. Its translation is CASSFQGVYEQYF.

This clone has just a few counts. The chain links TRBV18 to TRBJ1-1; D might be TRBD1 (6 bases). The CDR3 is 17 residues long. CDR1 is KGHSH, CDR2 LQKENI, per germline. V shed 0 bases and J shed 5 bases, with 19 bases lying between them. The CDR3 nucleotides read TGTGCCAGCTCACCACCGGGACACCCAGCTTTGGGGACTGAAGCTTTCTTT. It codes for CASSPPGHPALGTEAFF. Variable domain in full (rest from reference TRBV18 and TRBJ1-1): NAGVMQNPRHLVRRRGQEARLRCSPMKGHSHVYWYRQLPEEGLKFMVYLQKENIIDESGMPKERFSAEFPKEGPSILRIQQVVRGDSAAYFCASSPPGHPALGTEAFFGQGTRLTVV.

V and J are TRBV25-1 and TRBJ2-1; 10 bases are a match to TRBD2. V was clipped by 4 bases and J by 9 bases; unmatched bases: 6. Germline V gene lookup returns CDR1 MGHDK and CDR2 SYGVNS. This CDR3 contains 14 residues. CDR3 in amino acids: CASSVSGGSPEQFF. CDR3 DNA: TGTGCCAGCAGTGTTAGCGGGGGGTCACCTGAGCAGTTCTTC.

The chain is built from TRBV5-1 and TRBJ1-2, with D unclear. V lost 3 bases and J lost 1, with 7 bases in between. Germline-derived CDR1 and CDR2 are SGHRS and YFSETQ. The length of the CDR3 is 13 residues. CDR3 DNA: TGCGCCAGCAGCTCGACGGGTAACTATGGCTACACCTTC. Its protein is CASSSTGNYGYTF.

J is TRBJ1-1 and V is TRBV29-1; the D gene is possibly TRBD1 (5 bases). Per germline, CDR1 SQVTM and CDR2 ANQGSEA. Between the trimmed V and J ends, which lost 4 bases and 2 bases, there was a span of 8 bases. This CDR3 comprises 12 residues. CDR3 nucleotides: TGCAGCGTTGGATGGGACAACACTGAAGCTTTCTTT. It encodes CSVGWDNTEAFF.